This T cell receptor (beta chain) was profiled in a study of cytomegalovirus exposure and HLA in healthy donors. The CDR3 covers 17 residues. Germline V CDR1 and CDR2: SEHNR, FQNEAQ (reference sequence). After removal of 11 bases from V and 4 bases from J, the junction contained 16 bases not matched to a gene. Primers included in the PCR were 60 Vbeta and 13 Jbeta primers. The protocol was immunoSEQ multiplex PCR, while the TCRdb copy is restricted to in-frame clones and leaves out a portion. In the table there are about 240,000 clones, roughly 82% of which are singletons. The TCR sequence derives from a woman in her 40s in good health and CMV-seropositive. What was sequenced was PBMCs. The genes are TRBV7-9 and TRBJ2-6, with 8 bases that match TRBD1. CDR3 in DNA: TGTGCCGGACCCTGGGACAGGACTCTGACCGGGGCCAACGTCCTGACTTTC. As protein: CAGPWDRTLTGANVLTF.